These 29 T cell receptor beta chains came from one sample sequenced in a study of CD8 T cells in Susac syndrome. Reverse transcription of about 0.5 to 1 ug RNA used random hexamers. TCRdb analysed the immunoSEQ multiplex PCR reads with MiXCR anew, one entry per CDR3 protein. The data show around 130,000 distinct CDR3 sequences, around 91% seen once. The source material was CD8+ T cells from PBMCs. The source of these receptors is a human donor with multiple sclerosis.

The genes are TRBV7-9 and TRBJ2-5; 7 positions agree with TRBD2. J gave up 4 bases and V 8 bases, and 13 bases lay outside the gene matches. Looked up from germline, CDR1 is SEHNR and CDR2 is FQNEAQ (reference sequence). The CDR3 length is 15 residues. CDR3: CASSFVGGPRETQYF. For the CDR3, the DNA is TGTGCCAGCTCCTTTGTGGGAGGGCCTCGAGAGACCCAGTACTTC.

V is TRBV6-6 and J is TRBJ2-7; weak D call: TRBD2 (5 bases). The CDR3 spans 12 residues. V was clipped by 6 bases and J by 6 bases, with 12 bases between them. Germline V lookup: CDR1 MNHNY, CDR2 SVGAGI (reference sequence). The CDR3 is CASRTGMGEQYF. CDR3 DNA sequence: TGTGCCAGCAGGACCGGGATGGGCGAGCAGTACTTC.

The sample holds a few counts of this clonotype. Sequence at one end of the junction differs from germline and may be a read error. The chain couples TRBV7-9 to TRBJ2-5; 11 nucleotides line up with TRBD2. Germline V lookup: CDR1 SEHNR, CDR2 FQNEAQ (reference sequence). The CDR3 runs to 14 residues. The CDR3: CASSLAGGEETQYF. CDR3 nucleotide sequence: TGTGCCAGCAGTTTAGCGGGAGGGGAAGAGACCCAGTACTTC. Together with reference TRBV7-9 and TRBJ2-5, the CDR3 gives the full variable domain: DTGVSQNPRHKITKRGQNVTFRCDPISEHNRLYWYRQTLGQGPEFLTYFQNEAQLEKSRLLSDRFSAERPKGSFSTLEIQRTEQGDSAMYLCASSLAGGEETQYFGPGTRLLVL.

J is TRBJ2-1 and V is TRBV3-1, with D perhaps assigned TRBD1 or TRBD2 (6 bases each). V was shortened by 0 bases and J by 8 bases, with 17 bases between the two germline ends. The germline V gene encodes CDR1 LGHDT and CDR2 YNNKEL (reference sequence). This CDR3 contains 16 residues. The CDR3 sequence: CASSQEGGGLVDEQFF. CDR3 in DNA: TGTGCCAGCAGCCAAGAAGGAGGGGGGTTGGTAGATGAGCAGTTCTTC.

The V gene is TRBV3-1, the J gene TRBJ1-4; tentative D call: TRBD1 (5 bases). The ends were cut back, 0 bases at V and 7 bases at J, with 12 bases in the middle. Germline CDR1 and CDR2: LGHDT and YNNKEL (reference sequence). The CDR3 length is 15 residues. The CDR3 sequence is CASSQEGGDGEKLFF. DNA of the CDR3: TGTGCCAGCAGCCAAGAGGGGGGGGATGGTGAAAAACTGTTTTTT.

The CDR3 bases are TGTGCCAGCTCCAGACCCAAGGGTTGGCCATTCGGGGAAAAACTGTTTTTT. Translating it yields CASSRPKGWPFGEKLFF. The V call is TRBV12-3 or TRBV12-4, the J call TRBJ1-4, with unresolved D. The CDR3 is 17 amino acids. V gave up 8 bases and J gave up 8 bases, with 27 bases separating them.

This clonotype was seen only a few times. The J gene is TRBJ2-1, the V gene TRBV24-1; tentatively, D is TRBD1 or TRBD2 (5 bases each). The V gene lost 4 bases and the J gene lost 4 bases, with 16 bases spanning the gap. CDR1 and CDR2 from the germline V gene are KGHDR and SFDVKD. There are 16 residues in the CDR3. In DNA form, the CDR3 reads TGTGCCACCAGTGACCGCCTGGGGGTCGTATACAATGAGCAGTTCTTC. Translated: CATSDRLGVVYNEQFF.

The CDR3 DNA reads as TGTGCCAGCAGCTTAAACGCGGGGACAGTCCAAGAGACCCAGTACTTC. Its protein product is CASSLNAGTVQETQYF. This chain uses TRBV7-8 with TRBJ2-5; maybe TRBD1 (7 bases). CDR3 length: 16 residues. CDR1 and CDR2 from the germline V gene are SGHVS and FQNEAQ. V gave up 2 bases and J gave up 1 base, with 14 bases separating them.

The chain is built from TRBV12-3 or TRBV12-4 and TRBJ2-7, with D unclear. Trimming left V 4 bases short and J 3 bases short, with 19 bases between. The length of the CDR3 is 16 residues. CDR3 nucleotides: TGTGCCAGCAGTTATGGGTCGGACGTATTGGTCTACGAGCAGTACTTC. The encoded protein is CASSYGSDVLVYEQYF.

V gene TRBV12-3 or TRBV12-4 combines with J gene TRBJ2-2; 8 bases are a match to TRBD2. CDR3 length: 14 amino acids. Germline trimming cut 6 bases from V and 5 bases from J; bases unmatched to any gene: 5. The CDR3 is CASSLLAATGELFF. DNA for the CDR3: TGTGCCAGCAGCCTACTAGCGGCTACCGGGGAGCTGTTTTTT.

This clonotype was found a few times. The chain employs TRBV30 and TRBJ2-4; D call uncertain. Trimming shortened V by 0 bases and J by 1 base, and 13 bases separated the two germline ends. This CDR3 comprises 16 residues. From germline, CDR1 is GTSNPN and CDR2 SVGIG (reference sequence). The CDR3 sequence: CAWSVSTFIAKNIQYF. CDR3 DNA sequence: TGTGCCTGGAGTGTGTCGACTTTTATTGCCAAAAACATTCAGTACTTC. The full variable domain, with the rest looked up from reference TRBV30 and TRBJ2-4, is SQTIHQWPATLVQPVGSPLSLECTVEGTSNPNLYWYRQAAGRGLQLLFYSVGIGQISSEVPQNLSASRPQDRQFILSSKKLLLSDSGFYLCAWSVSTFIAKNIQYFGAGTRLSVL.

V usage is TRBV28 and J usage is TRBJ2-5; possible D gene TRBD2, 6 bases. V was shortened by 2 bases and J by 2 bases, with 18 bases between the two germline ends. CDR1 and CDR2 (germline): MDHEN, SYDVKM. The CDR3 runs 17 residues. The CDR3 DNA follows: TGTGCCAGCAGTTTAAGGGCGGAGGCGCGGGGACAAGAGACCCAGTACTTC. The encoded protein is CASSLRAEARGQETQYF. Variable domain in full (rest from reference TRBV28 and TRBJ2-5): DVKVTQSSRYLVKRTGEKVFLECVQDMDHENMFWYRQDPGLGLRLIYFSYDVKMKEKGDIPEGYSVSREKKERFSLILESASTNQTSMYLCASSLRAEARGQETQYFGPGTRLLVL.

The chain combines TRBV19 with TRBJ2-5; 10 bases match TRBD2. Germline assignment: CDR1 LNHDA and CDR2 SQIVND (reference sequence). The CDR3 consists of 14 residues. The V segment lost 5 bases and the J segment 4 bases; nucleotides outside the gene matches: 4. This CDR3 is CASSSSGSLETQYF. CDR3 in DNA: TGTGCCAGTAGTTCTAGCGGGAGTCTAGAGACCCAGTACTTC.

This rearrangement joins TRBV5-6 to TRBJ2-2; no firm D call. Germline CDR1 reads SGHDT; CDR2 reads YYEEEE. This CDR3 has 14 residues. V gave up 1 base and J gave up 3 bases, with 7 bases separating them. CDR3 DNA sequence: TGTGCCAGCAGCTTGTATGGCGACACCGGGGAGCTGTTTTTT. This encodes CASSLYGDTGELFF.

V and J are TRBV27 and TRBJ1-2; 8 nucleotides align to TRBD1. Trimming cost V 8 bases and J 3 bases; bases outside gene matches: 5. CDR1 MNHEY and CDR2 SMNVEV come from the germline V gene (reference sequence). The CDR3 spans 13 residues. For the CDR3, the DNA is TGTGCCAGCGCAGGGGGCGCCGACTATGGCTACACCTTC. It encodes CASAGGADYGYTF.

The V and J genes are TRBV7-9 and TRBJ2-1; D is unclear. This CDR3 has 14 residues. V was shortened by 8 bases and J by 1 base, with 12 bases between the two germline ends. The germline V gene has CDR1 SEHNR and CDR2 FQNEAQ (reference sequence). The CDR3 DNA follows: TGTGCCAGCGTACCTTCTAATTCCTACAATGAGCAGTTCTTC. Protein sequence: CASVPSNSYNEQFF.

The V gene is TRBV6-2 or TRBV6-3, the J gene TRBJ2-7, with TRBD1 as a possible D gene (5 bases). Trimming cost V 5 bases and J 7 bases, with 18 bases left between them. CDR3 length equals 14 residues. Germline CDR1 and CDR2: MNHEY and SVGEGT. CDR3 in amino acids: CASSLPRTPWEQYF. CDR3 DNA sequence: TGTGCCAGCAGTCTCCCCCGGACACCCTGGGAGCAGTACTTC.

The DNA for the CDR3 is TGCGCCAGCAGCTTGGCCGAGTTTGTGGCGTACGAGCAGTACTTC. Protein product: CASSLAEFVAYEQYF. The rearrangement uses TRBV5-1 and TRBJ2-7; D not certain. Germline V gene sequence: CDR1 SGHRS, CDR2 YFSETQ. Trimming left V 0 bases short and J 4 bases short, with 14 bases between. The CDR3 runs to 15 residues.

The rearrangement uses TRBV19 and TRBJ1-2; D perhaps matches TRBD1 (6 bases). Looked up from germline, CDR1 is LNHDA and CDR2 is SQIVND (reference sequence). The CDR3 covers 14 residues. The V gene lost 8 bases and the J gene lost 8 bases, with 21 bases spanning the gap. This CDR3 is CASGDWTAPRGYTF. DNA of the CDR3: TGTGCCAGTGGTGACTGGACAGCACCTAGGGGCTACACCTTC.

This clonotype was detected once. The CDR3 coding sequence is TGCGCCAGCAGCTTGGAGGGGGTTGGACGGGACACCATATATTTT. Translating it yields CASSLEGVGRDTIYF. The chain carries TRBV5-1 and TRBJ1-3, with D possibly being TRBD1 (6 bases). Trimming stripped 0 bases from V and 8 bases from J, with 15 bases between. The CDR3 sequence is 15 residues long. The germline V gene has CDR1 SGHRS and CDR2 YFSETQ.

The V and J genes are TRBV12-3 or TRBV12-4 and TRBJ2-7; no clear D. This CDR3 contains 12 residues. Trimming removed 6 bases from V and 6 bases from J, with 12 bases in between. The CDR3 reads CASSSNPSEQYF. In DNA form, the CDR3 reads TGTGCCAGCAGCTCGAATCCTTCCGAGCAGTACTTC.

The genes are TRBV9 and TRBJ1-1, with TRBD1 matching 7 bases. Germline CDR1 SGDLS, CDR2 YYNGEE. This CDR3 spans 16 amino acids. V was pared by 4 bases and J by 0 bases, with 9 bases of the junction left unmatched. CDR3 bases: TGTGCCAGCAGCCCACGACCGGGACAGATGAACACTGAAGCTTTCTTT. It yields the protein CASSPRPGQMNTEAFF.

The chain combines TRBV29-1 with TRBJ2-7; tentatively, D is TRBD1 or TRBD2 (5 bases each). V lost 3 bases and J 3 bases, leaving 15 bases between the germline ends. Germline assignment: CDR1 SQVTM and CDR2 ANQGSEA. This CDR3 comprises 14 residues. CDR3 loop: CSVEEQGEGYEQYF. CDR3 sequence (DNA): TGCAGCGTTGAGGAGCAGGGAGAAGGCTACGAGCAGTACTTC.

V usage is TRBV6-2 or TRBV6-3 and J usage is TRBJ2-5, with 8 positions matching TRBD2. The CDR3 totals 16 residues. Losses at the gene ends were 2 bases for V and 5 bases for J; bases not matched to a gene: 10. Looked up from germline, CDR1 is MNHEY and CDR2 is SVGEGT. CDR3 amino acids: CASSYEVAGLEETQYF. In DNA, the CDR3 is TGTGCCAGCAGTTACGAAGTAGCGGGATTGGAGGAGACCCAGTACTTC.

The chain is built from TRBV28 and TRBJ1-2, with a tentative D call TRBD1 (5 bases). Trimming stripped 6 bases from V and 2 bases from J, with 10 bases between. This CDR3 spans 13 amino acids. Germline V gives CDR1 MDHEN, CDR2 SYDVKM. The CDR3 protein is CASSPRDNYGYTF. CDR3 bases: TGTGCCAGCAGCCCGAGGGACAACTATGGCTACACCTTC.

The chain has TRBV4-3 and TRBJ2-1, with 7 nucleotides matching TRBD2. This CDR3 is 15 amino acids long. Germline V gene lookup returns CDR1 LGHNA and CDR2 YSLEER. V lost 4 bases and J lost 3; bases outside the gene matches: 6. CDR3 DNA sequence: TGCGCCAGCAGCCCCTCAGCGGGGATCTACAATGAGCAGTTCTTC. Protein sequence: CASSPSAGIYNEQFF.

The chain joins TRBV3-1 to TRBJ1-2; D is perhaps TRBD1 (6 bases). Germline-derived CDR1 and CDR2 are LGHDT and YNNKEL (reference sequence). V shed 2 bases and J shed 3 bases, with 16 bases lying between them. The CDR3 covers 16 residues. CDR3 sequence: CASSQWDTEVDYGYTF. In DNA form, the CDR3 reads TGTGCCAGCAGCCAATGGGACACGGAAGTAGACTATGGCTACACCTTC.

The chain links TRBV29-1 to TRBJ1-1; tentatively, D is TRBD1 (5 bases). This CDR3 contains 13 residues. V was cut by 6 bases and J by 0 bases, with 11 bases left in between. Looked up from germline, CDR1 is SQVTM and CDR2 is ANQGSEA. CDR3 protein: CSVLGEMNTEAFF. Written as DNA, the CDR3 is TGCAGCGTCCTGGGGGAAATGAACACTGAAGCTTTCTTT.

The V call is TRBV15, the J call TRBJ2-1; D might be TRBD2 (6 bases). This CDR3 is built from 14 residues. Germline V lookup: CDR1 LNHNV, CDR2 YYDKDF (reference sequence). Trimming removed 0 bases from V and 9 bases from J, with 12 bases in between. For the CDR3, the DNA is TGTGCCACCAGCAGAGATAGGGCGGGGATTGAGCAGTTCTTC. Translated: CATSRDRAGIEQFF.